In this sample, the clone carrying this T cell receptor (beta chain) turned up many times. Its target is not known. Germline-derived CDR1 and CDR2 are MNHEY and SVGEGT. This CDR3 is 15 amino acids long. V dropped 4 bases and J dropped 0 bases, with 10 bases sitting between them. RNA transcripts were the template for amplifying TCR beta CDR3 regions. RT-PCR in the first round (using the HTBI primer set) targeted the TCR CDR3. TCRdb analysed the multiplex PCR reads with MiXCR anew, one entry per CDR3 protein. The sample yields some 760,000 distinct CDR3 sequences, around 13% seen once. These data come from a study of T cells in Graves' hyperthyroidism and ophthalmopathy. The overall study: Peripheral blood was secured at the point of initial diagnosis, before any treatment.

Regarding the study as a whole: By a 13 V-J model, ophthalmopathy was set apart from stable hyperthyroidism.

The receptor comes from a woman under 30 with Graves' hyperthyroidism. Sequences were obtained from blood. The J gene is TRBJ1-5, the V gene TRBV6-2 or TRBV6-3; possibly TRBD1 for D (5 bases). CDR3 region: CASSFPGYSNQPQHF. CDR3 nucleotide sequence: TGTGCCAGCAGTTTCCCAGGGTATAGCAATCAGCCCCAGCATTTT.